This T cell receptor (beta chain) appears in the sequencing data of a study of identical twins. Study observations and caveats: Modeled out-of-frame TCR alpha sharing in monozygotic twins fell below observed levels.

CDR1 LGHNA and CDR2 YNFKEQ come from the germline V gene. Germline trimming cut 0 bases from V and 8 bases from J; bases unmatched to any gene: 3. The CDR3 sequence is 15 residues long. TCRdb reanalysed the 5' RACE reads using MiXCR and keeps one entry per CDR3 protein. The sample holds 1.5 million to 2 million distinct CDR3 sequences; about 32% are singletons and the top ten take roughly 0.3%. Details on this clonotype: The antigen is not known.

Sequenced sample: cord blood. The genes are TRBV4-2 and TRBJ1-6, with 8 bases that match TRBD1. This sequence was found in a newborn girl in good health. CDR3 residues: CASSQEQGADSPLHF. In DNA, the CDR3 is TGTGCCAGCAGCCAAGAGCAGGGGGCAGATTCACCCCTCCACTTT.